The clone carrying this TCR beta chain was seen more than once but under ten times. Its antigen remains unknown. This specimen belongs to a study of beta chain features in type 1 diabetes. Reverse transcription of all isolated RNA meant that expressed TCRB transcripts were sequenced. Measured with immunoSEQ multiplex PCR; TCRdb has only the in-frame clones, and not every one. The sample includes 150,000 to 170,000 clones, over 9% of them seen just once. CD4+ cells of the naive, central memory, regulatory and stem cell-like memory types were sorted via CD45RO/CCR7/CD25/CD127/CD95/CD27. General study results and limits: Diminished insertions and augmented deletions at VDJ junctions characterized type 1 diabetes patients. Shortening of TCRB CDR3s, moderate but significant, appeared in all four CD4+ subsets of Type 1 diabetes patients.

CDR3 length: 12 amino acids. This clonotype was obtained from a man aged 30 to 45 with type 1 diabetes. Sequencing used central memory CD4+ T cells from blood. This chain connects TRBV21-1 to TRBJ2-5; the table's D call, TRBD2, has no DNA check behind it. TRBV21-1 is a recognized pseudogene. The CDR3 is CASSPLEETQYF. The CDR3 nucleotides read TGTGCCAGCAGCCCCCTAGAAGAGACCCAGTACTTC.